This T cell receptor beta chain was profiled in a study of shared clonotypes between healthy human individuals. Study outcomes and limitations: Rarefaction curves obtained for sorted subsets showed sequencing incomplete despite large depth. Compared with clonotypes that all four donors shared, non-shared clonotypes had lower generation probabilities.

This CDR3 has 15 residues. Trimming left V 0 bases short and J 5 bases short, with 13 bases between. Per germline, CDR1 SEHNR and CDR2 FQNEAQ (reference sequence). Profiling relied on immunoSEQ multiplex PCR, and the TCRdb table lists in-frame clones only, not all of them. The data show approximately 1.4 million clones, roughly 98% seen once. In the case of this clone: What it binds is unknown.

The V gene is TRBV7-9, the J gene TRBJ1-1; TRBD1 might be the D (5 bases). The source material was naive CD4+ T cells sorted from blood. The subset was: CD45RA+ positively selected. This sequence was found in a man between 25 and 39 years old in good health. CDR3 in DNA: TGTGCCAGCAGCTTAGCAGTCGGGGGGGTTACTGAAGCTTTCTTT. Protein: CASSLAVGGVTEAFF.